Sequencing of this T cell receptor beta chain was carried out in a study of cytomegalovirus exposure and HLA in healthy donors. The wider study: Sequencing of 150 million to 200 million T cells in an earlier analysis found around 110 million unique TCR beta sequences.

Regarding this clone: The antigen remains unidentified.

Participants comprised healthy donors of bone marrow. Study results and limitations: There was a cluster of highly shared sequence variants that was likely a sequencing artifact.

The germline V and J ends were trimmed by 6 bases and 4 bases, with 9 bases remaining between them. In germline, CDR1 is MDHEN, CDR2 SYDVKM. The CDR3 length is 12 residues. The PCR was carried out with 60 Vbeta primers and 13 Jbeta primers. Only in-frame clones appear in the TCRdb table, and some are missing; sequencing was by immunoSEQ multiplex PCR. The sample yields approximately 150,000 clones, around three quarters seen once. The rearrangement links TRBV28 to TRBJ1-2; no firm D call. Sample: PBMCs. The TCR comes from a woman aged 40-49 years in good health and CMV-seronegative. The CDR3 is CASSRVIYGYTF. CDR3 nucleotide sequence: TGTGCCAGCAGCCGGGTCATCTATGGCTACACCTTC.